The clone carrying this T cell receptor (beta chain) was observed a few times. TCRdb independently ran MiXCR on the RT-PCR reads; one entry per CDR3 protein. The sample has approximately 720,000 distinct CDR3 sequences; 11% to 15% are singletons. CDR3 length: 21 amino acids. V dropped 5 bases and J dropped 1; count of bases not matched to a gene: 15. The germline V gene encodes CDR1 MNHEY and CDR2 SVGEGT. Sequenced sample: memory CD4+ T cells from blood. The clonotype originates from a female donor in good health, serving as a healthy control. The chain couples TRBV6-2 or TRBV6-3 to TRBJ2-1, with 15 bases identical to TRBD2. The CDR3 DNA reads TGTGCCAGCAGTCCCACTCCCGGACTAGCGGGAGGGGCAGGGTCCTACAATGAGCAGTTCTTC. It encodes CASSPTPGLAGGAGSYNEQFF.